The source of this T cell receptor (beta chain) is a study of persistence of HIV-infected CD4 T cells. Study observations and caveats: Degenerate expanded CDR3beta sequences were enriched among CMV- and Gag-responding cells.

As to this clone: Antigen specificity is unknown.

The CDR3 runs 13 residues. In germline, CDR1 is ENHRY, CDR2 SYGVKD. Trimming removed 8 bases at V and 0 bases at J, with 10 bases between. The libraries were made with immunoSEQ version 4 in survey mode. Data came from immunoSEQ multiplex PCR; TCRdb stores just in-frame clones and leaves some out. This table has around 35,000 clones, more than 70% appearing once. Lysates of CMV-infected fibroblasts at about 10 ug/mL stimulated these cells. Memory cells lacking CD40L and CD69 with high CD45RO were sorted. Inclusion required CMV-positive serology and CD4+ counts above 400 cells/uL. This specimen consisted of CD4+ T cells sorted from PBMCs after approximately 19-hour stimulation, obtained from a patient who received antiretroviral therapy. The receptor was isolated from an adult man with HIV who was CMV-seropositive. The chain couples TRBV10-3 to TRBJ1-2, with D unclear. The CDR3 protein is CAIRAPANYGYTF. Written as DNA, the CDR3 is TGTGCCATCCGGGCTCCAGCTAACTATGGCTACACCTTC.